This is a list of T cell receptor beta chains from one sample in a study of CD8 T cells in ankylosing spondylitis. A single record per CDR3 protein comes from TCRdb applying MiXCR to the 5' RACE reads. This table has almost 250,000 distinct CDR3 sequences, roughly 32% appearing once. The specimen was blood, either unsorted or a sorted T cell fraction (not recorded which). These receptor sequences come from a male donor with ankylosing spondylitis or in good health (not recorded which). The CDR3 runs from the conserved cysteine through the conserved F or W. The D gene is left open where the match is weak. Size is stated for part of the rows, as once, few or many counts, or as a class when the clone is expanded.

J gene	CDR3 length	D gene	V gene	clone size	CDR3 protein	CDR3 DNA
TRBJ2-1	15	NA	TRBV7-8	NA	CASSVRDGYYNEQFF	TGTGCCAGCAGCGTCCGGGACGGCTACTACAATGAGCAGTTCTTC
TRBJ2-3	13	TRBD2	TRBV18	NA	CASGLAETDTQYF	TGTGCCAGCGGACTAGCGGAAACAGATACGCAGTATTTT
TRBJ2-7	12	NA	TRBV10-3	NA	CAISGDGYEQYF	TGTGCCATCAGTGGGGACGGATACGAGCAGTACTTC
TRBJ2-1	15	NA	TRBV3-1	NA	CASSQEEKGDNEQFF	TGTGCCAGCAGCCAAGAAGAGAAAGGGGACAATGAGCAGTTCTTC
TRBJ2-7	14	NA	TRBV12-3/TRBV12-4	many	CASSLGQGTYEQYF	TGTGCCAGCAGTTTAGGGCAGGGAACCTACGAGCAGTACTTC
TRBJ1-4	11	NA	TRBV28	NA	CASSLTEKLFF	TGTGCCAGCAGTTTAACTGAAAAACTGTTTTTT
TRBJ2-7	14	NA	TRBV6-1	NA	CASRDEGKTYEQYF	TGTGCCAGCAGGGACGAGGGCAAAACCTACGAGCAGTACTTC
TRBJ2-3	14	NA	TRBV12-3/TRBV12-4	few	CASSLVGGWDTQYF	TGTGCCAGCAGTTTAGTTGGAGGGTGGGATACGCAGTATTTT
TRBJ2-1	16	NA	TRBV12-3/TRBV12-4	once	CASSPGQAGVNNEQFF	TGTGCCAGCAGCCCCGGACAGGCGGGAGTGAACAATGAGCAGTTCTTC
TRBJ1-6	17	TRBD1	TRBV20-1	NA	CSARDWDRGSYNSPLHF	TGCAGTGCTAGAGATTGGGACAGGGGCTCCTATAATTCACCCCTCCACTTT
TRBJ2-1	19	TRBD1	TRBV29-1	NA	CSATRLPGQGPGKHNEQFF	TGCAGCGCAACGAGGTTACCGGGACAGGGTCCCGGAAAACACAATGAGCAGTTCTTC
TRBJ1-2	15	NA	TRBV15	few	CATSRGGKANYGYTF	TGTGCCACCAGCAGAGGGGGAAAAGCTAACTATGGCTACACCTTC
TRBJ2-7	12	NA	TRBV5-1	NA	CASSSQGFEQYF	TGCGCCAGCAGCTCTCAGGGTTTCGAGCAGTACTTC
TRBJ2-5	13	NA	TRBV20-1	NA	CSARIGYQETQYF	TGCAGTGCTAGGATCGGTTATCAAGAGACCCAGTACTTC
TRBJ2-7	15	NA	TRBV4-2	many	CASSPLGTNSYEQYF	TGTGCCAGCAGCCCTCTCGGGACGAACTCCTACGAGCAGTACTTC
TRBJ1-1	15	NA	TRBV6-1	NA	CASSDPRAGRTEAFF	TGTGCCAGCAGTGATCCGCGGGCAGGGCGCACTGAAGCTTTCTTT
TRBJ2-3	12	TRBD1	TRBV10-3	few	CAMGQNTDTQYF	TGTGCCATGGGACAGAACACAGATACGCAGTATTTT
TRBJ1-4	13	NA	TRBV20-1	few	CSARGHLNEKLFF	TGCAGTGCTAGGGGACACTTAAATGAAAAACTGTTTTTT
TRBJ2-2	12	NA	TRBV11-2	NA	CASSLEDMGLFF	TGTGCCAGCAGCTTAGAAGACATGGGGCTGTTTTTT
TRBJ2-5	16	NA	TRBV4-1	once	CASSQEGWTLQETQYF	TGCGCCAGCAGCCAAGAGGGGTGGACACTCCAGGAGACCCAGTACTTC
TRBJ1-6	12	TRBD1	TRBV12-3/TRBV12-4	NA	CASSLQGPPLHF	TGTGCCAGCAGCCTACAGGGGCCGCCCCTCCACTTT
TRBJ2-3	15	NA	TRBV6-1	NA	CASIRTTVWKDTQYF	TGTGCCAGCATTCGAACTACAGTATGGAAAGATACGCAGTATTTT
TRBJ2-2	15	TRBD2	TRBV9	NA	CASSVSGVNTGELFF	TGTGCCAGCAGCGTTAGCGGGGTGAACACCGGGGAGCTGTTTTTT
TRBJ1-1	14	NA	TRBV27	NA	CASMGSAEDTEAFF	TGTGCCAGCATGGGCTCGGCCGAGGACACTGAAGCTTTCTTT
TRBJ1-4	16	TRBD1	TRBV5-4	NA	CASSLVEGGQREKLFF	TGTGCCAGCAGCTTAGTAGAGGGGGGACAGCGGGAAAAACTGTTTTTT
TRBJ2-5	16	NA	TRBV7-3	once	CASSPHGGAGQETQYF	TGTGCCAGCAGCCCCCATGGGGGGGCAGGGCAAGAGACCCAGTACTTC
TRBJ2-5	13	NA	TRBV6-6	NA	CASSLQRQETQYF	TGTGCCAGCAGTTTACAGCGACAAGAGACCCAGTACTTC
TRBJ1-4	16	TRBD1	TRBV9	once	CASSVGQGARDEKLFF	TGTGCCAGCAGCGTCGGACAGGGGGCGCGGGATGAAAAACTGTTTTTT
TRBJ2-3	14	NA	TRBV10-3	few	CAISDDRSTDTQYF	TGTGCCATCAGTGACGACAGGAGCACAGATACGCAGTATTTT
TRBJ1-6	17	NA	TRBV20-1	few	CSASVLGRLSYNSPLHF	TGCAGTGCTAGTGTTTTGGGACGGCTTTCCTATAATTCACCCCTCCACTTT
TRBJ2-7	14	NA	TRBV5-1	few	CASRVATGIYEQYF	TGCGCCAGCAGGGTGGCTACAGGCATCTACGAGCAGTACTTC
TRBJ1-5	13	NA	TRBV20-1	NA	CSARIGSGQPQHF	TGCAGTGCTAGAATAGGGTCTGGACAGCCCCAGCATTTT
TRBJ2-3	13	NA	TRBV29-1	few	CSAKGGLTDTQYF	TGCAGCGCAAAAGGAGGGTTGACAGATACGCAGTATTTT
TRBJ2-1	13	NA	TRBV27	NA	CASSLMGEPEQFF	TGTGCCAGCAGTTTAATGGGGGAGCCTGAGCAGTTCTTC
TRBJ2-1	12	NA	TRBV12-3/TRBV12-4	NA	CASSASYNEQFF	TGTGCCAGCAGCGCCTCCTACAATGAGCAGTTCTTC
TRBJ2-7	13	TRBD1	TRBV29-1	few	CSVDSETGDEQYF	TGCAGCGTTGACTCCGAGACAGGGGACGAGCAGTACTTC
TRBJ2-5	14	TRBD1	TRBV5-1	NA	CASSPGTGVETQYF	TGCGCCAGCAGCCCTGGGACAGGGGTAGAGACCCAGTACTTC
TRBJ2-2	17	TRBD2	TRBV20-1	NA	CSARDGVAGGITGELFF	TGCAGTGCTAGAGATGGGGTAGCGGGGGGCATAACCGGGGAGCTGTTTTTT
TRBJ1-4	14	NA	TRBV6-1	NA	CASSSQPTNEKLFF	TGTGCCAGCAGCTCCCAACCAACTAATGAAAAACTGTTTTTT
TRBJ1-4	13	NA	TRBV25-1	NA	CASSEYGDEKLFF	TGTGCCAGCAGTGAATATGGGGATGAAAAACTGTTTTTT
TRBJ2-7	15	TRBD2	TRBV15	few	CATSRRRGDSYEQYF	TGTGCCACCAGCAGAAGACGGGGGGACTCCTACGAGCAGTACTTC
TRBJ2-2	15	TRBD1	TRBV20-1	NA	CSASRQGDWTGELFF	TGCAGTGCTAGCCGACAGGGGGACTGGACCGGGGAGCTGTTTTTT
TRBJ2-7	14	NA	TRBV20-1	NA	CSARDPERSYEQYF	TGCAGTGCTAGAGATCCTGAGCGGTCCTACGAGCAGTACTTC
TRBJ2-2	16	NA	TRBV24-1	few	CATSDRTVRPTGELFF	TGTGCCACCAGTGACAGGACGGTTCGACCTACCGGGGAGCTGTTTTTT
TRBJ2-5	14	TRBD1	TRBV12-3/TRBV12-4	few	CASTSWQGVKTQYF	TGTGCCAGCACCTCTTGGCAGGGGGTTAAGACCCAGTACTTC
TRBJ1-1	12	TRBD1	TRBV29-1	many	CSVDRGRTEAFF	TGCAGCGTAGACAGGGGGCGGACTGAAGCTTTCTTT
TRBJ2-1	16	TRBD1	TRBV2	NA	CASGTGTGYSYNEQFF	TGTGCCAGCGGAACCGGGACAGGCTATTCCTACAATGAGCAGTTCTTC
TRBJ1-1	13	NA	TRBV12-3/TRBV12-4	many	CASSFEVNTEAFF	TGTGCCAGCAGTTTTGAGGTGAACACTGAAGCTTTCTTT
TRBJ2-1	13	NA	TRBV7-2	NA	CASSSDGRNEQFF	TGTGCCAGCAGCTCCGACGGACGAAATGAGCAGTTCTTC
TRBJ2-1	15	TRBD2	TRBV20-1	few	CSAVGVAGENNEQFF	TGCAGTGCTGTGGGGGTAGCGGGGGAGAACAATGAGCAGTTCTTC
TRBJ1-2	16	NA	TRBV5-6	NA	CASSLPVDGANYGYTF	TGTGCCAGCAGTCTTCCCGTCGATGGAGCTAACTATGGCTACACCTTC
TRBJ2-6	15	NA	TRBV12-3/TRBV12-4	NA	CASSLEGAGANVLTF	TGTGCCAGCAGTTTAGAGGGGGCTGGGGCCAACGTCCTGACTTTC
TRBJ2-6	15	NA	TRBV4-1	NA	CASSQEGAGANVLTF	TGCGCCAGCAGCCAAGAAGGGGCTGGGGCCAACGTCCTGACTTTC
TRBJ2-3	16	NA	TRBV7-8	few	CASSLPPGGARDTQYF	TGTGCCAGCAGCTTACCCCCAGGCGGGGCGAGAGATACGCAGTATTTT
TRBJ2-6	15	NA	TRBV6-1	few	CASSNTGFGANVLTF	TGTGCCAGCAGCAACACAGGGTTCGGGGCCAACGTCCTGACTTTC
TRBJ2-5	13	NA	TRBV7-9	NA	CASSSPNQETQYF	TGTGCCAGCAGCTCGCCAAACCAAGAGACCCAGTACTTC
TRBJ2-1	16	TRBD1	TRBV5-6	NA	CASSYDPGQAYNEQFF	TGTGCCAGCAGCTATGACCCGGGACAGGCTTACAATGAGCAGTTCTTC